This T cell receptor (beta chain) was identified during a study of blood T cell repertoires in COVID-19. Study overall: Material from acute and convalescent COVID-19 was sourced from the United States, Italy and Spain.

The CDR3 contains 13 residues. V lost 5 bases and J 4 bases, leaving 11 bases between the germline ends. This clone was observed a few times. Profiled with immunoSEQ multiplex PCR; TCRdb holds only in-frame clones, not every one. Here the sample spans over 110,000 clones, around 89% being singletons. The TCR sequence derives from a human donor in a cohort sampled during active COVID-19. The chain combines TRBV12-3 or TRBV12-4 with TRBJ1-2; TRBD1 might be the D (6 bases). The sequencing input was peripheral blood. The CDR3 spells CASSATGIYGYTF. In DNA, the CDR3 is TGTGCCAGCAGTGCAACAGGGATCTATGGCTACACCTTC.